This T cell receptor (beta chain) was observed in a study of siplizumab effects on memory and regulatory T cells. V shed 1 base and J 5 bases; nucleotides not matched to a gene: 11. The CDR3 has 17 amino acids. Per germline, CDR1 LNHDA and CDR2 SQIVND (reference sequence). Some 100,000 TCR templates were measured in each sample. This table comes from immunoSEQ multiplex PCR, and its TCRdb copy is limited to in-frame clones, with some not included. The sample yields tens of thousands of clones, approximately 87% seen once. Findings of the study overall: Naive T cells were seemingly more diverse than memory cells, and major contributions to the alloresponse seemed to be made by them. No naive or memory phenotype could be assigned to roughly 75-97% of proliferating clones.

Notes on this clone: Its antigen is not identified.

The chain employs TRBV19 and TRBJ2-1; TRBD2 matches at 7 bases. Sequenced material: memory CD4+ T cells sorted from blood. The TCR sequence derives from a human donor in good health. The DNA of the CDR3 is TGTGCCAGTAGTATAGGACGACCGGGAGGAACCAACAATGAGCAGTTCTTC. It codes for CASSIGRPGGTNNEQFF.